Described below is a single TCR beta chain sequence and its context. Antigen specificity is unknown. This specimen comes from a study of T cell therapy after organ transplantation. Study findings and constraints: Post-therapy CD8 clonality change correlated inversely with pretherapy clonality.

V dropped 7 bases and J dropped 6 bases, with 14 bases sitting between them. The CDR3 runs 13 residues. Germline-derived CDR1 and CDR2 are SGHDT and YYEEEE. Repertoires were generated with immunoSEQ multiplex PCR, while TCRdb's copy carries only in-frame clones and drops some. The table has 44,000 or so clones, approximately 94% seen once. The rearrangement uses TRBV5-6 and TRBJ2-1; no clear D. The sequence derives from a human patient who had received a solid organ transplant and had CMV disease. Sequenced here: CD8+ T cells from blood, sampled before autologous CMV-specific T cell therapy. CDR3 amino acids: CASHIPRVNEQFF. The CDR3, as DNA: TGTGCCAGCCATATCCCAAGGGTCAATGAGCAGTTCTTC.